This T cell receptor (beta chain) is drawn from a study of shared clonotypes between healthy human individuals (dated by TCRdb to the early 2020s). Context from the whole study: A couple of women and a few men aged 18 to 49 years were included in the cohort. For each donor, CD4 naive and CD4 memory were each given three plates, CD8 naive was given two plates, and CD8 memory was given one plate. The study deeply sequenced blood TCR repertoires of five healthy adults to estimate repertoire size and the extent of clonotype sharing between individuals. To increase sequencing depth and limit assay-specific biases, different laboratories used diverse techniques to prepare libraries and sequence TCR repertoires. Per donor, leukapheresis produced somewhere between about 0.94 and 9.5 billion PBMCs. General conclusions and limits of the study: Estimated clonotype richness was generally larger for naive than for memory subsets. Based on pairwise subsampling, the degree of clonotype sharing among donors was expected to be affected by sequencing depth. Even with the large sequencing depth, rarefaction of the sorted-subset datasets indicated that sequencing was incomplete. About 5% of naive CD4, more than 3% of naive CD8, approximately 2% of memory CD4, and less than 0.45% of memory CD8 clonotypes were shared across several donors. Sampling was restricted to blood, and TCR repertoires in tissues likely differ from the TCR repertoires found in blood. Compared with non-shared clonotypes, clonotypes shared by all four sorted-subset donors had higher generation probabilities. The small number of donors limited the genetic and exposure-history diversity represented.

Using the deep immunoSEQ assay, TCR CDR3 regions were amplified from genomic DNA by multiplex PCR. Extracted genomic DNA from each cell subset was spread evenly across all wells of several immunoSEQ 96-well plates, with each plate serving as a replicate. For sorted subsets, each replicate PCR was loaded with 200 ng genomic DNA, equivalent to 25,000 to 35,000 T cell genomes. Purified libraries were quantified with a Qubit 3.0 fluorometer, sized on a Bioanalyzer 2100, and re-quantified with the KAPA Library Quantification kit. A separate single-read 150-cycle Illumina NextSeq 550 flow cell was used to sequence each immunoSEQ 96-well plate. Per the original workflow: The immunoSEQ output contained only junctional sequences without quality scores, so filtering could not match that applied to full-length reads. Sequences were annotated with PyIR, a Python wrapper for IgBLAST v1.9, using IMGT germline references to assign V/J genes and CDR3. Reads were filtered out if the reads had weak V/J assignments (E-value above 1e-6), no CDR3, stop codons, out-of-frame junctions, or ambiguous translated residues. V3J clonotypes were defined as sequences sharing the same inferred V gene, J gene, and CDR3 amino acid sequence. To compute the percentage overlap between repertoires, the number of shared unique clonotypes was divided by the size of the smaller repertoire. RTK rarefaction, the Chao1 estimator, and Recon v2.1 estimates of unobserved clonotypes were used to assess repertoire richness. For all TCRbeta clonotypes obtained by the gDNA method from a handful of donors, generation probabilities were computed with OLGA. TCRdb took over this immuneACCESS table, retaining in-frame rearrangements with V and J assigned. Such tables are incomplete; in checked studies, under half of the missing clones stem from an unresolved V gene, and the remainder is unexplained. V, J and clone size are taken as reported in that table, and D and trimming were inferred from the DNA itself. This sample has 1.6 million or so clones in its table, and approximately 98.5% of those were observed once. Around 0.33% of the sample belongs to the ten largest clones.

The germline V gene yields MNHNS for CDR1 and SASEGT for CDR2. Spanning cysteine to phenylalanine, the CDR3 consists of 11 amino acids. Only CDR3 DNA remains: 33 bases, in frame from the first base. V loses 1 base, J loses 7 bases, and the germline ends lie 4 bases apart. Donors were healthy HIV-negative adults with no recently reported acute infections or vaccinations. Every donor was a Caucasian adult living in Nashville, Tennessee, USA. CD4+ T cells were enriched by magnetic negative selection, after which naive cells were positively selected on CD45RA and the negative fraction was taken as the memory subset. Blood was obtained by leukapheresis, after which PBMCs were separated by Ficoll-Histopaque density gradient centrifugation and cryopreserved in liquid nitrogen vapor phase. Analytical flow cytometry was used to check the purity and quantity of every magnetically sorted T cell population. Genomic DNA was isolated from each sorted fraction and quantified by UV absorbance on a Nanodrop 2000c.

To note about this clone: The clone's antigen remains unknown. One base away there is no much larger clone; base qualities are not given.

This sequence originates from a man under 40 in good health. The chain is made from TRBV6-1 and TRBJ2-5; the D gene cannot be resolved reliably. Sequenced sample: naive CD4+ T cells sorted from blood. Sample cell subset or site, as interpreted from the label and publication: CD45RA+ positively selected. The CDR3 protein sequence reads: CASSEVGTQYF. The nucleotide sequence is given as TGTGCCAGCAGTGAAGTAGGGACCCAGTACTTC.